The rows below give T cell receptor beta chains drawn from one sample of a study of beta chain features in type 1 diabetes. Libraries were prepared by immunoSEQ multiplex PCR; TCRdb keeps only in-frame clonotypes and omits some of them. This sample has 330,000 or so clones, with less than 15% found just once. Material: central memory CD4+ T cells from blood. These receptors originate from a man in his thirties or forties in good health. CDR3s include the opening cysteine and the closing phenylalanine or tryptophan. The D gene is left open where the match is weak. Rows give clone size only sometimes, using once, few, many, or a class for an expanded clone.

>few|NA|TRBV2|TRBJ2-7
TGTGCCAGCAGTGAGGACACGGCTGTGTACACCTACGAGCAGTACTTC
CASSEDTAVYTYEQYF
>NA|TRBD2|TRBV15|TRBJ2-3
TGTGCCACCAAACTCGCTAGCGGAGCGCGGAATACGCAGTATTTT
CATKLASGARNTQYF
>NA|NA|TRBV6-1|TRBJ2-7
TGTGCCAGCAGTCGTCAGTTATCCTACGAGCAGTACTTC
CASSRQLSYEQYF
>NA|NA|TRBV7-2|TRBJ1-5
TGTGCCAGCAGCTCAAGGGTATATAGCAATCAGCCCCAGCATTTT
CASSSRVYSNQPQHF
>few|NA|TRBV7-8|TRBJ1-6
TGTGCCAGCAGCTCCGGCGGGACCCGAAGGACACCCCTCCACTTT
CASSSGGTRRTPLHF
>many|TRBD2|TRBV7-9|TRBJ2-7
TGTGCCAGCAGCATTAGCGGGGGCGTAGCTGCTTATCAGTACTTC
CASSISGGVAAYQYF
>NA|NA|TRBV5-5|TRBJ2-2
TGTGCCAGCAGCTTCTTGAACACCGGGGAGCTGTTTTTT
CASSFLNTGELFF
>few|NA|TRBV5-1|TRBJ2-3
TGCGCCAGCAGCCAAAAGCAGCCAGACACAGATACGCAGTATTTT
CASSQKQPDTDTQYF
>few|NA|TRBV9|TRBJ2-1
TGTGCCAGCAGCCTACTTCCGCATCAAGGGGGAGGCAATGAGCAGTTCTTC
CASSLLPHQGGGNEQFF
>few|TRBD2|TRBV6-1|TRBJ2-1
TGTGCCAGCAGGGTTTGGGGGGGAGGGTACAATGAGCAGTTCTTC
CASRVWGGGYNEQFF
>NA|NA|TRBV7-3|TRBJ2-5
TGTGCCAGCAGCCGGGACGGCCTTTTCGAAGAGACCCAGTACTTC
CASSRDGLFEETQYF
>NA|NA|TRBV9|TRBJ2-1
TGTGCCAGCAGCGTAGACAGGGCACCCTACAATGAGCAGTTCTTC
CASSVDRAPYNEQFF
>few|NA|TRBV19|TRBJ2-3
TGTGCCAGTGACAAACGATTTTCGACGGGAAGTTCAGATACGCAGTATTTT
CASDKRFSTGSSDTQYF
>NA|NA|TRBV4-1|TRBJ2-5
TGCGCCAGCAGCCAAGAGCTCCAGACAGGAGGGTTGTGGGAGACCCAGTACTTC
CASSQELQTGGLWETQYF
>NA|TRBD2|TRBV11-2|TRBJ2-1
TGTGCCAGCAGCTCACTAGCGGGAGGGCGGGGTGAGCAGTTCTTC
CASSSLAGGRGEQFF
>few|TRBD2|TRBV4-1|TRBJ2-3
TGCGCCAGCAGCCAAGATCGGGATCCGCGGGGGGCGTATTTT
CASSQDRDPRGAYF
>NA|NA|TRBV4-3|TRBJ2-1
TGCGCCAGCAGCCAAGATTCCGCCCGGCCAAATGAGCAGTTCTTC
CASSQDSARPNEQFF
>NA|NA|TRBV5-4|TRBJ2-2
TGTGCCAGCAGCGATGAGAGCGGCCGTAGGGGGGAGCTGTTTTTT
CASSDESGRRGELFF
>few|TRBD1|TRBV4-2|TRBJ2-7
TGTGCCAGCAGCCAAGGGGGACAGGTGACCTACGAGCAGTACTTC
CASSQGGQVTYEQYF
>few|NA|TRBV28|TRBJ2-1
TGTGCCAGCAGTTTAGGGGGTGAGCAGTTCTTC
CASSLGGEQFF
>few|NA|TRBV6-5|TRBJ1-5
TGTGCCAGCAGCCACCGGACAGCCCAGTCACGGCCCCAGCATTTT
CASSHRTAQSRPQHF
>NA|NA|TRBV30|TRBJ1-1
TGTGCCTGGAGTGTAAGAGGAGGGGATCCTTTCTTT
CAWSVRGGDPFF
>NA|NA|TRBV7-9|TRBJ1-5
TGTGCCAGCAGCTTGATGCCGGTGAGAGATAGCAATCAGCCCCAGCATTTT
CASSLMPVRDSNQPQHF
>NA|NA|TRBV6-6|TRBJ1-1
TGTGCCAGCAGAAACTTACCAACTGAAGCTTTCTTT
CASRNLPTEAFF
>few|NA|TRBV5-5|TRBJ1-6
TGTGCCAGCAGCTTTGGGCAGTATAATTCACCCCTCCACTTT
CASSFGQYNSPLHF
>NA|TRBD2|TRBV5-6|TRBJ2-3
TGTGCCAGCAGCTTGAGAAGCGGGAGTTTCGGCGATACGCAGTATTTT
CASSLRSGSFGDTQYF
>NA|NA|TRBV4-3|TRBJ2-2
TGCGCCAGCAGCATGAGCAGCCTTGGTGGGGAGCTGTTTTTT
CASSMSSLGGELFF
>NA|TRBD2|TRBV11-2|TRBJ2-5
TGTGCCAGCAGCCAAGCGGGGGCCCGCCAAGGGACCCAGTACTTC
CASSQAGARQGTQYF
>many|TRBD2|TRBV27|TRBJ2-1
TGTGCCAGCAGGCCAGGACTAGGCAATGAGCAGTTCTTC
CASRPGLGNEQFF
>NA|NA|TRBV5-6|TRBJ1-4
TGTGCCAGCAGCTTGGCCAACTGGGACTCTTTAAAAGAAAAACTGTTTTTT
CASSLANWDSLKEKLFF
>few|NA|TRBV6-5|TRBJ2-7
TGTGCCAGCATAATACAGGGAACCTACGAGCAGTACTTC
CASIIQGTYEQYF
>NA|TRBD2|TRBV9|TRBJ2-2
TGTGCCCGCAGCGTAGCGCCCTCGGCTAGCGGGGGGGCCGGCGGGGAGCTGTTTTTT
CARSVAPSASGGAGGELFF
>few|NA|TRBV27|TRBJ1-1
TGTGCCAGCAGTAACCGGCCGACAGTGAACACTGAAGCTTTCTTT
CASSNRPTVNTEAFF
>NA|NA|TRBV27|TRBJ2-2
TGTGCCAGCAGTTTTGATCCCTACCCCGGGGACGGACTAACGAACACCGGGGAGCTGTTTTTT
CASSFDPYPGDGLTNTGELFF
>many|NA|TRBV5-1|TRBJ2-3
TGCGCCAGCAGCTTGGATGCGGGGACGCAGTATTTT
CASSLDAGTQYF
>few|NA|TRBV19|TRBJ1-1
TGTGCCAGTAGTATCTCCAAGAACACTGAAGCTTTCTTT
CASSISKNTEAFF
>NA|NA|TRBV5-4|TRBJ1-4
TGTGCCAGCAGCTTGCAGGAAAATTATGAAAAACTGTTTTTT
CASSLQENYEKLFF
>few|NA|TRBV11-2|TRBJ2-5
TGTGCCAGCAGCTCCATCACAGGATACCAAGAGACCCAGTACTTC
CASSSITGYQETQYF
>NA|TRBD2|TRBV14|TRBJ2-1
TGTGCCAGCAGCCAAACGGGACTAGTTACTCTAAATGAGCAGTTCTTC
CASSQTGLVTLNEQFF
>NA|NA|TRBV28|TRBJ2-5
TGTGCCAGCAGTCTGGGATTTCAAGAGACCCAGTACTTC
CASSLGFQETQYF
>few|TRBD2|TRBV29-1|TRBJ2-5
TGCAGCGTTGATGCTAGCGGTGTCCAAGAGACCCAGTACTTC
CSVDASGVQETQYF
>NA|NA|TRBV7-9|TRBJ1-1
TGTGCCAGCAGCTTAATGACGAACACTGAAGCTTTCTTT
CASSLMTNTEAFF
>few|TRBD2|TRBV7-7|TRBJ2-3
TGTGCTAGCAGTTCCGGGACTAGCGGTACAGATACGCAGTATTTT
CASSSGTSGTDTQYF
>NA|NA|TRBV20-1|TRBJ1-2
TGCAGTGCTAACGGAGAGTATGGCTACACCTTC
CSANGEYGYTF
>few|NA|TRBV15|TRBJ2-3
TGTGCCACCAGCAGAGGACCAAAGAAATTCCCAGATACGCAGTATTTT
CATSRGPKKFPDTQYF
>NA|NA|TRBV29-1|TRBJ2-3
TGCAGCGTGCGAGACAACTTCTTCCGCACAGATACGCAGTATTTT
CSVRDNFFRTDTQYF
>NA|TRBD1|TRBV4-3|TRBJ1-1
TGCGCCAGCAGCCGCCGACTGGGGGACAGGGGCTCGAACACTGAAGCTTTCTTT
CASSRRLGDRGSNTEAFF
>few|NA|TRBV6-5|TRBJ1-1
TGTGCCAGCAGCCCCGCAACCTGGGTGGTCACTGAAGCTTTCTTT
CASSPATWVVTEAFF
>few|NA|TRBV6-1|TRBJ1-2
TGTGCCGTGGTCATAAGGGGAAGTCTTGACTATGGCTACACCTTC
CAVVIRGSLDYGYTF
>NA|NA|TRBV7-8|TRBJ1-2
TGTGCCAGCAGCTGGGAGGGGCACTATGGCTACACCTTC
CASSWEGHYGYTF
>NA|NA|TRBV21-1|TRBJ2-6
TGTGCCAGCAGCAAAAAAAGAGGGGGACAATTCCTTTGCTCTGGGGCCAACGTCCTGACTTTC
CASSKKRGGQFLCSGANVLTF
>NA|NA|TRBV6-1|TRBJ1-5
TGTGCCAGCAGTGCCACACTTTATAGCAATCAGCCCCAGCATTTT
CASSATLYSNQPQHF
>few|TRBD1|TRBV5-1|TRBJ2-5
TGTGCCAGCAGCGCCACAGGGGCAGAGACCCAGTACTTC
CASSATGAETQYF
>NA|NA|TRBV4-1|TRBJ1-6
TGCGCCAGCAGCCAACCCGTCGGTTCACCCCTCCACTTT
CASSQPVGSPLHF
>many|NA|TRBV19|TRBJ2-6
TGTGCCACTAAAGGAGGATCCGGGGCCAACGTCCTGACTTTC
CATKGGSGANVLTF
>few|NA|TRBV28|TRBJ1-2
TGTGCCAGCCTCGGGGCTGGCTACACCTTC
CASLGAGYTF
>NA|TRBD2|TRBV7-2|TRBJ2-5
TGTGCCACCCGACTAGCGGGATTACCGGGGGAGACCCAGTACTTC
CATRLAGLPGETQYF